The 24 T cell receptor beta chains reported below all come from one sample, sequenced in a study of vaccination effects on CD4 cells after COVID-19. Their antigens are not known. ViraFEST used viral peptide pools to expand antigen-specific CD4+ T cells before sequencing. Following culture for approximately ten days, CD4+ T cells were isolated. All study participants received two doses of BNT162b2 or mRNA-1273 vaccine. Repertoires were generated with immunoSEQ multiplex PCR, while TCRdb's copy carries only in-frame clones and drops some. The sample records approximately 31,000 clones, around 70% being singletons. The specimen comprised CD4+ T cells from PBMCs cultured with HCoV-229E spike peptides, sampled after COVID-19 vaccination. These receptors were taken from a human donor who received a COVID-19 vaccine.

The chain has TRBV27 and TRBJ1-6; D gene uncertain. Germline V lookup: CDR1 MNHEY, CDR2 SMNVEV (reference sequence). V lost 5 bases and J 7 bases, leaving 21 bases between the germline ends. This CDR3 is 17 amino acids long. CDR3 amino acids: CASSTPHGFLRNSPLHF. For the CDR3, the DNA is TGTGCCAGCAGTACCCCTCACGGATTCCTTCGAAATTCACCCCTCCACTTT.

Ten or more counts support this clone. This rearrangement joins TRBV5-4 to TRBJ1-1, with 8 nucleotides matching TRBD1. Germline V CDR1 and CDR2: SGHNT, YYREEE (reference sequence). V shed 5 bases and J 0 bases; nucleotides not matched to a gene: 6. The CDR3 has 15 amino acids. CDR3 sequence: CASRDRVSLNTEAFF. Written as DNA, the CDR3 is TGTGCCAGCAGGGACAGGGTGAGTTTGAACACTGAAGCTTTCTTT.

This clone has just one count. This sequence joins TRBV6-5 and TRBJ2-7; a weak D match, TRBD1 (5 bases). Germline V gives CDR1 MNHEY, CDR2 SVGAGI. The V end lost 7 bases, the J end lost 7 bases, and 14 bases lay between the germline ends. The CDR3 runs to 12 residues. CDR3 in amino acids: CASTRDFREQYF. The CDR3 DNA is TGTGCCAGCACCAGGGATTTTCGGGAGCAGTACTTC.

This clone came up a few times. The chain joins TRBV2 to TRBJ2-1, with a weak D call TRBD1 (6 bases). V was cut by 6 bases and J by 12 bases, with 12 bases left in between. CDR3 length: 11 residues. Germline V gives CDR1 SNHLY, CDR2 FYNNEI. CDR3 sequence: CASRGAILQFF. The DNA of the CDR3 is TGTGCCAGCAGGGGGGCGATTCTGCAGTTCTTC.

V and J are TRBV4-1 and TRBJ1-3; maybe TRBD1 (5 bases). This CDR3 region has 17 residues. The V end was cut by 6 bases, the J end by 7 bases, with 25 bases between. Germline CDR1 and CDR2: MGHRA and YSYEKL. The CDR3 coding sequence is TGCGCCAGCAGACACCTTACTCAGGGAAAAAAAGGGAACACCATATATTTT. Its translation is CASRHLTQGKKGNTIYF.

The chain recombines TRBV19 with TRBJ2-1, with 10 positions matching TRBD2. The CDR3 length is 16 residues. The ends lost 5 bases at V and 6 bases at J; junction bases unmatched: 10. CDR1 LNHDA and CDR2 SQIVND come from the germline V gene (reference sequence). CDR3: CASSPTLAGEGNEQFF. CDR3 bases: TGTGCCAGTAGTCCAACCCTAGCGGGGGAGGGCAATGAGCAGTTCTTC.

The sample holds a few counts of this clone. V gene TRBV9 combines with J gene TRBJ2-1; unclear D gene. The V gene lost 4 bases and the J gene lost 5 bases, with 7 bases spanning the gap. The V gene's germline CDR1 is SGDLS and CDR2 YYNGEE. The length of the CDR3 is 12 residues. The DNA for the CDR3 is TGTGCCAGCAGCCTAAGAAACAATGAGCAGTTCTTC. This gives the protein CASSLRNNEQFF.

The V and J genes are TRBV12-3 or TRBV12-4 and TRBJ1-5, with D possibly being TRBD1 (5 bases). The germline V and J ends were trimmed by 7 bases and 6 bases, with 13 bases remaining between them. CDR3 length equals 13 residues. The CDR3 sequence is CASTPGIFQPQHF. CDR3 DNA: TGTGCCAGCACACCAGGGATTTTTCAGCCCCAGCATTTT.

The V call is TRBV19, the J call TRBJ2-3; 7 positions agree with TRBD2. This CDR3 has 16 residues. Germline V gives CDR1 LNHDA, CDR2 SQIVND (reference sequence). Trimming took 6 bases from V and 3 from J; bases not matched to a gene: 12. CDR3 in amino acids: CASSIWRGTQTDTQYF. The CDR3, as DNA: TGTGCCAGTAGCATCTGGCGGGGGACTCAAACAGATACGCAGTATTTT. Combining the CDR3 with reference TRBV19 and TRBJ2-3 gives the whole variable domain DGGITQSPKYLFRKEGQNVTLSCEQNLNHDAMYWYRQDPGQGLRLIYYSQIVNDFQKGDIAEGYSVSREKKESFPLTVTSAQKNPTAFYLCASSIWRGTQTDTQYFGPGTRLTVL.

The chain employs TRBV18 and TRBJ1-3; no definite D call. This CDR3 has 15 amino acids. The ends were cut back, 3 bases at V and 4 bases at J, with 13 bases in the middle. Germline V gives CDR1 KGHSH, CDR2 LQKENI. The CDR3, as DNA: TGTGCCAGCTCACCCTCAGCCTCCGTCGGAAACACCATATATTTT. Translation gives CASSPSASVGNTIYF.

The count of this clone is one. The chain links TRBV7-2 to TRBJ2-1; TRBD2 aligns across 11 bases. The CDR3 spans 14 residues. Germline lookup yields CDR1 SGHTA and CDR2 FQGNSA. V was clipped by 5 bases and J by 7 bases; unmatched bases: 4. The CDR3 region is CASSVTSGSNEQFF. CDR3 bases: TGTGCCAGCAGCGTCACTAGCGGGAGTAATGAGCAGTTCTTC.

The CDR3 DNA is TGTGCCAGCAGCTCCCCGGGTCAGTTGGGAGGGGAGACCCAGTACTTC. Its translation is CASSSPGQLGGETQYF. The chain links TRBV11-2 to TRBJ2-5, with 7 bases aligning to TRBD2. Germline CDR1 SGHAT, CDR2 FQNNGV. This CDR3 spans 16 amino acids. The J segment lost 5 bases and the V segment lost 4 bases, leaving 13 bases of the junction unmatched.

This chain joins TRBV7-8 and TRBJ2-1; D remains unclear. The CDR3 runs 14 residues. Germline V CDR1 and CDR2: SGHVS, FQNEAQ. V lost 2 bases and J 3 bases, leaving 8 bases between the germline ends. DNA of the CDR3: TGTGCCAGCAGCTTAAACCCAGGCTACAATGAGCAGTTCTTC. It is translated as CASSLNPGYNEQFF.

The rearrangement links TRBV6-2 or TRBV6-3 to TRBJ2-7; 8 positions agree with TRBD2. Germline V lookup: CDR1 MNHEY, CDR2 SVGEGT. The junction had 9 bases not matched to a gene; V was cut back by 2 bases and J by 6 bases. This CDR3 comprises 15 residues. The CDR3 loop is CASSYVAGTPSEQYF. DNA for the CDR3: TGTGCCAGCAGTTACGTAGCGGGGACTCCTTCCGAGCAGTACTTC.

This clone was found once. The chain employs TRBV5-6 and TRBJ1-4; D unresolved. CDR1 is SGHDT and CDR2 is YYEEEE in the germline V gene. V was pared by 3 bases and J by 8 bases, with 17 bases between. The CDR3 totals 15 residues. CDR3 region: CASSSTGIGEEKLFF. In nucleotides, the CDR3 is TGTGCCAGCAGCTCTACCGGGATCGGGGAGGAAAAACTGTTTTTT.

The sample holds one count of this clone. V gene TRBV3-1 (or the pseudogene TRBV3-2) combines with J gene TRBJ1-4; D is unresolved. The V and J ends lost 1 base and 7 bases respectively, with 13 bases between them. The CDR3 is 15 amino acids. Germline V lookup: CDR1 LGHDT, CDR2 YNNKEL (reference sequence). The CDR3 nucleotides read TGTGCCAGCAGCCAAGGGAACAGTATTGGTGAAAAACTGTTTTTT. This sequence encodes CASSQGNSIGEKLFF.

The chain is built from TRBV6-5 and TRBJ1-4, with TRBD1 identical over 9 bases. Per germline, CDR1 MNHEY and CDR2 SVGAGI. Germline trimming cut 8 bases from V and 7 bases from J; bases unmatched to any gene: 5. This CDR3 comprises 13 residues. CDR3 residues: CASGTGRLEKLFF. The CDR3 nucleotides read TGTGCCAGCGGGACAGGGCGGCTTGAAAAACTGTTTTTT.

In its sample, this clone was seen a few times. This chain links TRBV5-8 with TRBJ1-2; possibly TRBD1 for D (6 bases). Germline V gene sequence: CDR1 SGHTS, CDR2 YDEGEE. V was cut by 0 bases and J by 1 base, with 13 bases left in between. This CDR3 spans 16 amino acids. CDR3 region: CASSLGANRDNYGYTF. CDR3 DNA sequence: TGTGCCAGCAGCTTGGGAGCGAACAGGGATAACTATGGCTACACCTTC.

This clone was seen just once. The V and J genes are TRBV6-5 and TRBJ2-7, with D unresolved. V dropped 7 bases and J dropped 2 bases, with 9 bases sitting between them. The CDR3 spans 12 residues. In germline, CDR1 is MNHEY, CDR2 SVGAGI. In nucleotides, the CDR3 is TGTGCCAGCATTGGAAGGGCCTACGAGCAGTACTTC. It encodes CASIGRAYEQYF.

The V call is TRBV27, the J call TRBJ1-1; a weak D match, TRBD1 (6 bases). Between the trimmed V and J ends, which lost 5 bases and 3 bases, there was a span of 22 bases. The germline gives CDR1 MNHEY, CDR2 SMNVEV (reference sequence). This CDR3 region has 17 residues. CDR3 sequence reads: CASSQRAVAGADTEAFF. CDR3 nucleotides: TGTGCCAGCAGTCAAAGGGCCGTGGCGGGGGCGGACACTGAAGCTTTCTTT.

This clone has only one observation. The V and J genes are TRBV19 and TRBJ1-4; D not resolved. Germline V lookup: CDR1 LNHDA, CDR2 SQIVND (reference sequence). CDR3 length: 15 residues. The V end was cut by 6 bases, the J end by 8 bases, with 19 bases between. This chain's CDR3 is CASSPGRGFREKLFF. The CDR3 DNA reads TGTGCCAGTAGCCCTGGACGAGGGTTCAGGGAAAAACTGTTTTTT.

The rearrangement links TRBV2 to TRBJ2-2; D not certain. Germline-derived CDR1 and CDR2 are SNHLY and FYNNEI. Trimming cost V 5 bases and J 0 bases, with 19 bases left between them. The CDR3 length is 18 residues. The CDR3 DNA is TGTGCCAGCAGTTCCTCGGTGTGGCCCGCTTCGAACACCGGGGAGCTGTTTTTT. It specifies CASSSSVWPASNTGELFF.

In its sample, this clone was seen once. J is TRBJ1-5 and V is TRBV19; D uncertain. CDR3 length: 13 residues. CDR1 is LNHDA, CDR2 SQIVND, per germline (reference sequence). Trimming cost V 7 bases and J 7 bases, with 14 bases left between them. The CDR3 sequence: CASTSTGRQPQHF. DNA of the CDR3: TGTGCCAGTACCTCAACCGGGAGACAGCCCCAGCATTTT.

In this sample, this clone turned up a few times. The V call is TRBV10-1, the J call TRBJ2-7; the match to TRBD2 covers 12 bases. Trimming cost V 2 bases and J 2 bases; bases outside gene matches: 13. The CDR3 totals 19 residues. Germline CDR1 WNHNN, CDR2 SYGVQD (reference sequence). In nucleotides, the CDR3 is TGCGCCAGCAGTGAGCCGTTGGTTCGTCGGACTAGCGGGACCTACGAGCAGTACTTC. Its protein product is CASSEPLVRRTSGTYEQYF.